One T cell receptor (beta chain) is described in this entry. The data belong to a study of blood T cell repertoires in COVID-19. Study-level background: The origin of the acute and convalescent COVID-19 samples was the United States, Italy and Spain.

The CDR3 has 12 amino acids. CDR1 is MNHEY and CDR2 is SVGAGI in the germline V gene. The V end was cut by 8 bases, the J end by 4 bases, with 9 bases between. As handled by the study authors: Counts of nucleated cells, estimated from reference gene primer amplification, were obtained. Produced via immunoSEQ multiplex PCR; TCRdb's table is partial and in-frame only. The DNA was the basis for D and trimming; V, J and clone size are from that table. The sample yields fewer than 150,000 clones, around 79% seen once. The rearrangement links TRBV6-5 to TRBJ1-3; D ambiguous. This TCR was sampled from a man aged 50 to 60 with acute or convalescent COVID-19. Source material: peripheral blood. CDR3 sequence reads: CASGEPGNTIYF. In DNA form, the CDR3 reads TGTGCCAGCGGGGAGCCCGGAAACACCATATATTTT.